This T cell receptor (beta chain) was identified during a study of neurological immune-mediated disorders. TCRdb processed the 5' RACE reads anew with MiXCR; each CDR3 protein has one entry. The top ten hold roughly 15% of the sample, which has more than 15,000 distinct CDR3 sequences, around 15% seen once. The CDR3 loop spans 15 amino acids. V was clipped by 2 bases and J by 4 bases, with 14 bases between them. Per the germline V gene, CDR1 is MDHEN and CDR2 is SYDVKM. At least ten counts were recorded for this clonotype. The rearrangement uses TRBV28 and TRBJ1-1; D is perhaps TRBD1 (5 bases). The receptor's source is a man aged 55 to 70 with HTLV-1-associated myelopathy (HAM/TSP). The sequencing sample was made of PBMCs. The CDR3 DNA reads TGTGCCAGCAGTTTACTGCAGGGTGGGGGCACTGAAGCTTTCTTT. Its protein is CASSLLQGGGTEAFF.